The rows below give T cell receptor beta chains drawn from one sample of a study of shared clonotypes between healthy human individuals. Sequencing was performed with immunoSEQ multiplex PCR; in TCRdb, only in-frame clones are kept and a portion is missing. The table has 450,000 to 500,000 clones, 81% seen once; the top ten hold 10% to 15%. The sequenced material came from PBMCs. All receptors come from a woman aged 40 to 50 in good health. Some clones in this sample may be carry-over from other donors' samples. Each CDR3 is given without its conserved first and last residue. The order of the fields is V gene, CDR3 length, J gene, D gene, CDR3 protein. D genes are given only for firm matches.

v_gene: TRBV6-1
len: 14
j_gene: TRBJ1-5
d_gene: TRBD1
CDR3aa: ASSEWRGDRNQPQH

v_gene: TRBV30
len: 10
j_gene: TRBJ1-1
d_gene: NA
CDR3aa: AWSHTGRGAF

v_gene: TRBV11-2
len: 13
j_gene: TRBJ2-2
d_gene: TRBD2
CDR3aa: ASSPGLAGTGELF

v_gene: TRBV11-3
len: 10
j_gene: TRBJ1-1
d_gene: TRBD1
CDR3aa: ASSYPRGPTF

v_gene: TRBV18
len: 11
j_gene: TRBJ1-2
d_gene: NA
CDR3aa: ASSPPHNYGYT

v_gene: TRBV21-1
len: 10
j_gene: TRBJ2-1
d_gene: NA
CDR3aa: AIPKGDNEQF

v_gene: TRBV5-1
len: 13
j_gene: TRBJ2-7
d_gene: TRBD2
CDR3aa: ASSLGLADAYEQY

v_gene: TRBV15
len: 12
j_gene: TRBJ1-1
d_gene: NA
CDR3aa: ATSRDGGNTEAF

v_gene: TRBV30
len: 11
j_gene: TRBJ1-1
d_gene: NA
CDR3aa: AWSKDTGTEAF

v_gene: TRBV5-1
len: 14
j_gene: TRBJ2-7
d_gene: NA
CDR3aa: ASSLGQPGAHYEQY

v_gene: TRBV30
len: 10
j_gene: TRBJ2-5
d_gene: NA
CDR3aa: AWSVQGETQY

v_gene: TRBV7-9
len: 9
j_gene: TRBJ2-3
d_gene: NA
CDR3aa: ASSRTDTQY

v_gene: TRBV27
len: 15
j_gene: TRBJ2-5
d_gene: NA
CDR3aa: ASSLGSSAGYQETQY

v_gene: TRBV9
len: 12
j_gene: TRBJ2-7
d_gene: TRBD1
CDR3aa: ASSGGTGTYEQY

v_gene: TRBV9
len: 12
j_gene: TRBJ2-2
d_gene: TRBD1
CDR3aa: ASSTRTGPGELF

v_gene: TRBV20-1
len: 9
j_gene: TRBJ2-1
d_gene: TRBD2
CDR3aa: SARSTGGRL

v_gene: TRBV10-3
len: 13
j_gene: NA
d_gene: NA
CDR3aa: AIRGVGQNTGELF

v_gene: TRBV4-3
len: 12
j_gene: TRBJ1-2
d_gene: TRBD1
CDR3aa: ASSQPDRGGGYT

v_gene: TRBV10-1
len: 16
j_gene: TRBJ2-6
d_gene: NA
CDR3aa: ASSEDQIAQSRANVLT

v_gene: TRBV15
len: 11
j_gene: TRBJ1-2
d_gene: NA
CDR3aa: ATSRPDSYGYT

v_gene: TRBV2
len: 14
j_gene: TRBJ2-5
d_gene: TRBD2
CDR3aa: ASSITSGMYQETQY

v_gene: TRBV30
len: 10
j_gene: TRBJ1-1
d_gene: NA
CDR3aa: AWREGRSEAF

v_gene: TRBV7-2
len: 13
j_gene: TRBJ2-7
d_gene: TRBD1
CDR3aa: ASSPTGGRTYEQY

v_gene: TRBV2
len: 14
j_gene: TRBJ2-1
d_gene: NA
CDR3aa: ASSEWSGGIFHEQF

v_gene: TRBV30
len: 10
j_gene: TRBJ1-1
d_gene: NA
CDR3aa: AWRGLNTEAF

v_gene: TRBV11-3
len: 11
j_gene: TRBJ1-6
d_gene: NA
CDR3aa: ASSFSPNSPLH

v_gene: TRBV18
len: 13
j_gene: TRBJ1-5
d_gene: TRBD1
CDR3aa: ASSPTGSGNQPQH

v_gene: TRBV5-1
len: 12
j_gene: TRBJ2-7
d_gene: TRBD1
CDR3aa: ASSPRQGAVEQY

v_gene: TRBV19
len: 13
j_gene: TRBJ2-2
d_gene: NA
CDR3aa: ASSIDGGATGELF

v_gene: TRBV5-5
len: 13
j_gene: TRBJ1-5
d_gene: NA
CDR3aa: ASSFGEYSNQPQH

v_gene: TRBV18
len: 11
j_gene: TRBJ2-3
d_gene: NA
CDR3aa: ASSPRPFDTQY

v_gene: TRBV2
len: 12
j_gene: TRBJ2-5
d_gene: NA
CDR3aa: ASSEERRGETQY

v_gene: TRBV7-9
len: 15
j_gene: TRBJ1-1
d_gene: NA
CDR3aa: ASSLEFHLGVSTGAF

v_gene: TRBV10-2
len: 13
j_gene: TRBJ2-3
d_gene: TRBD1
CDR3aa: ASSEWDRGSDTQY

v_gene: TRBV7-2
len: 12
j_gene: TRBJ2-5
d_gene: NA
CDR3aa: ASSLNGNQETQY

v_gene: TRBV5-1
len: 12
j_gene: TRBJ2-1
d_gene: NA
CDR3aa: ASSRTSLYNEQF

v_gene: TRBV10-3
len: 13
j_gene: TRBJ1-5
d_gene: NA
CDR3aa: AISELGGTSGAQH

v_gene: TRBV10-1
len: 12
j_gene: TRBJ2-1
d_gene: TRBD2
CDR3aa: ASSGGTPYNEQF

v_gene: TRBV11-2
len: 14
j_gene: TRBJ2-5
d_gene: TRBD2
CDR3aa: ASRVSRLAGQETQY

v_gene: TRBV6-4
len: 13
j_gene: TRBJ2-1
d_gene: TRBD2
CDR3aa: ASRALAGGPYEQF

v_gene: TRBV6-6
len: 13
j_gene: TRBJ1-5
d_gene: NA
CDR3aa: ASSYATDSNQPQH

v_gene: TRBV28
len: 13
j_gene: TRBJ2-7
d_gene: TRBD2
CDR3aa: ASSRMGLAGALGY

v_gene: TRBV27
len: 12
j_gene: TRBJ1-5
d_gene: NA
CDR3aa: ASKGDIGNQPQH

v_gene: TRBV6-5
len: 11
j_gene: TRBJ1-2
d_gene: NA
CDR3aa: ASSYLTGSGYT

v_gene: TRBV10-3
len: 11
j_gene: TRBJ1-1
d_gene: TRBD1
CDR3aa: AIKTGRGTEAF

v_gene: TRBV2
len: 12
j_gene: TRBJ2-7
d_gene: TRBD2
CDR3aa: ASRPGTSIYEQY

v_gene: TRBV7-3
len: 14
j_gene: TRBJ2-2
d_gene: TRBD2
CDR3aa: ASSLGLAGGTGELF

v_gene: TRBV11-3
len: 13
j_gene: TRBJ2-1
d_gene: NA
CDR3aa: ASSLLQGSYNEQF

v_gene: TRBV6-5
len: 13
j_gene: TRBJ2-7
d_gene: NA
CDR3aa: ASSYSRAGVDEQY

v_gene: TRBV5-4
len: 16
j_gene: TRBJ2-1
d_gene: NA
CDR3aa: ASSLGTTQTLRNNEQF

v_gene: TRBV19
len: 13
j_gene: TRBJ2-7
d_gene: NA
CDR3aa: ASSPWRELPYEQY

v_gene: TRBV2
len: 13
j_gene: TRBJ1-4
d_gene: NA
CDR3aa: ASSTGFATNEKLF

v_gene: TRBV14
len: 14
j_gene: TRBJ2-7
d_gene: NA
CDR3aa: ASSPKGGGRTHEQY

v_gene: TRBV28
len: 12
j_gene: TRBJ2-1
d_gene: TRBD2
CDR3aa: ASSPREVGNEQF